This record concerns one T cell receptor (beta chain) sequence. The target antigen is unknown. The data stem from a study of cytomegalovirus exposure and HLA in healthy donors. Study-level results: Sequences of the TCR beta chain were said to predict the HLA-A and HLA-B alleles of most subjects accurately. Most TCR beta V segments were productive about 90% or about 30% of the time in an earlier analysis.

In the PCR, 60 Vbeta and 13 Jbeta primers were used. Clones were sequenced by immunoSEQ multiplex PCR, and TCRdb holds only the in-frame ones, with some missing. The sample lists about 190,000 clones, around 80% seen once, with approximately 2% in the top ten. Specimen: PBMCs. This clonotype was obtained from a woman aged 18-30 years in good health and CMV-seropositive.

CDR3 sequence: CASTSSYMNTEAFF. CDR3 sequence (DNA): TGTGCCAGTACTAGTAGTTACATGAACACTGAAGCTTTCTTT. The rearrangement uses TRBV7-2 and TRBJ1-1; no clear D gene. The CDR3 has 14 amino acids. Germline loops: CDR1 SGHTA, CDR2 FQGNSA. Trimming shortened V by 9 bases and J by 0 bases, and 14 bases separated the two germline ends.